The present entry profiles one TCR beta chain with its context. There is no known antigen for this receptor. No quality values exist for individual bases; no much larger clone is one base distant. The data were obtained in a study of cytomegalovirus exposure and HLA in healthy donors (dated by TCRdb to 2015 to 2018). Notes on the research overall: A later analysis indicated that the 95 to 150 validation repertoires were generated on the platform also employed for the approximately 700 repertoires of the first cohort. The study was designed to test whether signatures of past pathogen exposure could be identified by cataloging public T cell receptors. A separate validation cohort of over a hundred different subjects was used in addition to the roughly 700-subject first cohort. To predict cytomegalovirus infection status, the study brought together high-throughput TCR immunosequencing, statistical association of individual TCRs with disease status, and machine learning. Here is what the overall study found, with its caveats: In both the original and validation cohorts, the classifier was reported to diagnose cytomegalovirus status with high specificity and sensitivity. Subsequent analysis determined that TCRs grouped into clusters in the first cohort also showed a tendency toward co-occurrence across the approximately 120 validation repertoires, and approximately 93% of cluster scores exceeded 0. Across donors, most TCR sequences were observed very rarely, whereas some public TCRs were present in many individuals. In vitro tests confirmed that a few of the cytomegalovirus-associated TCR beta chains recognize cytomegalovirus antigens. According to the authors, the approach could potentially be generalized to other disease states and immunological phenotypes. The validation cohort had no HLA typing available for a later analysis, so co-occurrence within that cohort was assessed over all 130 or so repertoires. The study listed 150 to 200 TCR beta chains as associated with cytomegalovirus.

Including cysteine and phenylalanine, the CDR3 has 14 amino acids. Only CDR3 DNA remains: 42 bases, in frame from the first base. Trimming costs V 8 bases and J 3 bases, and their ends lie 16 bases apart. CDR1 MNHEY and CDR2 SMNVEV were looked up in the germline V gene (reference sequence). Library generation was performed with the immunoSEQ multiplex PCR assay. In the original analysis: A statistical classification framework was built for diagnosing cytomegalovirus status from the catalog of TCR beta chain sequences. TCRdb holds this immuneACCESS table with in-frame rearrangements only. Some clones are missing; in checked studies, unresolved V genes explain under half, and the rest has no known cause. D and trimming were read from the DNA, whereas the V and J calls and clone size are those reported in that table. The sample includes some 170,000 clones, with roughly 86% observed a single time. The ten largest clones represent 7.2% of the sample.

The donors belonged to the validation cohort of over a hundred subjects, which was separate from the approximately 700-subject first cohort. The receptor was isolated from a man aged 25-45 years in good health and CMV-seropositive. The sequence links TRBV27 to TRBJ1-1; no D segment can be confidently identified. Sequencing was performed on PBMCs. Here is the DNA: TGTGCCAGCTCGGGCCTCCCTGGAGACACTGAAGCTTTCTTT. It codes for CASSGLPGDTEAFF.